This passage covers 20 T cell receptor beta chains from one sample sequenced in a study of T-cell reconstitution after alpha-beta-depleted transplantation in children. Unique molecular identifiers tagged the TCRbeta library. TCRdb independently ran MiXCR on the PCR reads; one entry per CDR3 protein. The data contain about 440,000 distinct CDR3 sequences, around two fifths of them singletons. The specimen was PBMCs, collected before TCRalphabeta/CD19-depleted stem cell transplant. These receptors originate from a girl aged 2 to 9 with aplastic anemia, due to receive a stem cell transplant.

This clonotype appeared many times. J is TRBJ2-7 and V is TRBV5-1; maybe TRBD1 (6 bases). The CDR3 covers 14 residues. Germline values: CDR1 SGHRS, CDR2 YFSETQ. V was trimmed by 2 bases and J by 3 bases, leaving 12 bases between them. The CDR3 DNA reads TGCGCCAGCAGCTTCACCAGGGGTTACTACGAGCAGTACTTC. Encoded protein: CASSFTRGYYEQYF.

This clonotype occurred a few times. CDR3 residues: CASGTSGFNTGELFF. The CDR3 bases are TGTGCCAGCGGGACTAGCGGGTTTAACACCGGGGAGCTGTTTTTT. The V and J genes are TRBV6-1 and TRBJ2-2; the match to TRBD2 covers 12 bases. With V trimmed by 8 bases and J by 2 bases, 3 bases remained unmatched. The CDR3 length is 15 residues. The germline CDR1 and CDR2 sequences are MNHNS and SASEGT.

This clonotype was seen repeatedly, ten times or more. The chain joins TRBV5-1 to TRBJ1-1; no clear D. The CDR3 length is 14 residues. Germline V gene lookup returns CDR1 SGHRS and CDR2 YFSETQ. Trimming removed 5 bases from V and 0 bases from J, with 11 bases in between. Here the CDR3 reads CASRAGSLNTEAFF. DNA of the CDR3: TGCGCCAGCAGGGCTGGGTCTCTGAACACTGAAGCTTTCTTT.

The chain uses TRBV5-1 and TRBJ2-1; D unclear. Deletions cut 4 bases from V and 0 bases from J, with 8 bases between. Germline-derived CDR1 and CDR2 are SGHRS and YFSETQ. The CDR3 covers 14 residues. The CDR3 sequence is CASSPRNSYNEQFF. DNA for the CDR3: TGCGCCAGCAGCCCCCGGAACTCCTACAATGAGCAGTTCTTC. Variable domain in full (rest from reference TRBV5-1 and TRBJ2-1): KAGVTQTPRYLIKTRGQQVTLSCSPISGHRSVSWYQQTPGQGLQFLFEYFSETQRNKGNFPGRFSGRQFSNSRSEMNVSTLELGDSALYLCASSPRNSYNEQFFGPGTRLTVL.

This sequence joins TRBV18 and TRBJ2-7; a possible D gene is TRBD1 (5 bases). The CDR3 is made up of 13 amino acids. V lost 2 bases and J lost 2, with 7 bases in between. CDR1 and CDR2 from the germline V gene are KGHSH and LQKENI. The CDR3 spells CASSPSRAYEQYF. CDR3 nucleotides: TGTGCCAGCTCACCATCCAGGGCCTACGAGCAGTACTTC.

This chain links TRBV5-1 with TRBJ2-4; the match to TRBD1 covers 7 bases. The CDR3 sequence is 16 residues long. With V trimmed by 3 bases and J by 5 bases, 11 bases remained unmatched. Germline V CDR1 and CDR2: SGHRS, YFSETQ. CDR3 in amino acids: CASSSLSTGWENIQYF. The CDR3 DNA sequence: TGCGCCAGCAGCTCCCTCTCGACAGGGTGGGAAAACATTCAGTACTTC. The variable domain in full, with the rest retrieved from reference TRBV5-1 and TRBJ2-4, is KAGVTQTPRYLIKTRGQQVTLSCSPISGHRSVSWYQQTPGQGLQFLFEYFSETQRNKGNFPGRFSGRQFSNSRSEMNVSTLELGDSALYLCASSSLSTGWENIQYFGAGTRLSVL.

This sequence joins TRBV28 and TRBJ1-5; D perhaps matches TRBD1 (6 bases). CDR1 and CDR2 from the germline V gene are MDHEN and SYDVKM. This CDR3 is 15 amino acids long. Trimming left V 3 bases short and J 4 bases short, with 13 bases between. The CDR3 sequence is CASSFRQVGNQPQHF. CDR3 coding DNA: TGTGCCAGCAGTTTCCGACAGGTCGGGAATCAGCCCCAGCATTTT.

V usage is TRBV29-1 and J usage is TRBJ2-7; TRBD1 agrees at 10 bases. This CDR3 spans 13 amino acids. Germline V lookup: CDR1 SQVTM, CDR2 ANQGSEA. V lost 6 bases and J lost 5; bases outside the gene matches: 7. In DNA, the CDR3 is TGCAGCGTAGGTCGGGACAGGGGTGACGAGCAGTACTTC. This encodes CSVGRDRGDEQYF.

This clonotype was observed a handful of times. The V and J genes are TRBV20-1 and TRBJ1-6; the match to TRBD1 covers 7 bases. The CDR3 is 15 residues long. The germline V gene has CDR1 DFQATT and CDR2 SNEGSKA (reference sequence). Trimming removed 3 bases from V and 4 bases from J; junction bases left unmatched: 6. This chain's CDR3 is CSASHRQGYNSPLHF. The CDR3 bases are TGCAGTGCTAGTCACCGACAGGGATATAATTCACCCCTCCACTTT.

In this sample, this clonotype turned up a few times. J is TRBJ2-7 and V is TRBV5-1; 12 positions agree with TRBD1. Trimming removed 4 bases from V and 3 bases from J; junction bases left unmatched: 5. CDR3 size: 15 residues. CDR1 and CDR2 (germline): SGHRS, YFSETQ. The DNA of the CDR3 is TGCGCCAGCAGCGGGACAGGGGGCACCGTCTACGAGCAGTACTTC. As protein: CASSGTGGTVYEQYF.

This CDR3 reads CASSLDPVKQFF. The CDR3 DNA sequence: TGTGCCAGCAGCTTGGATCCGGTAAAGCAGTTCTTC. The chain couples TRBV5-4 to TRBJ2-1; D unresolved. CDR1 and CDR2 from the germline V gene are SGHNT and YYREEE (reference sequence). The V and J ends lost 0 bases and 11 bases respectively, with 9 bases between them. This CDR3 spans 12 amino acids. Together with reference TRBV5-4 and TRBJ2-1, the CDR3 gives the full variable domain: ETGVTQSPTHLIKTRGQQVTLRCSSQSGHNTVSWYQQALGQGPQFIFQYYREEENGRGNFPPRFSGLQFPNYSSELNVNALELDDSALYLCASSLDPVKQFFGPGTRLTVL.

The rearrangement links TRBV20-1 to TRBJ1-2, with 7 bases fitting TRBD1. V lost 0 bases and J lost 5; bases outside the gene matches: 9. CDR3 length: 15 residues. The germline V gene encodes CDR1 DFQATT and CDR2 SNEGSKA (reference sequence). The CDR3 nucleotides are TGCAGTGCTAGAGATCCCACCGGACAGGTTTATGGCTACACCTTC. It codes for CSARDPTGQVYGYTF.

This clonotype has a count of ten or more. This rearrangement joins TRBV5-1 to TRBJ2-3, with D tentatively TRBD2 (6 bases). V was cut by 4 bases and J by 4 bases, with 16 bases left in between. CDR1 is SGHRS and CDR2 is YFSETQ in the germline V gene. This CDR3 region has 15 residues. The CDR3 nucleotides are TGCGCCAGCAGCCTGGAGGTAGGGGAGGCAGATACGCAGTATTTT. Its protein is CASSLEVGEADTQYF.

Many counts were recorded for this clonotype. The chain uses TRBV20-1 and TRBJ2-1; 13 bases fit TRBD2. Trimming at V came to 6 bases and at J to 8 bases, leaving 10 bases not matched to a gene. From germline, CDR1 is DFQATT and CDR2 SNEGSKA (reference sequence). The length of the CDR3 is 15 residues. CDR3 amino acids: CSAVGTSGIIHEQFF. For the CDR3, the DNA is TGCAGTGCGGTTGGGACTAGCGGGATTATCCATGAGCAGTTCTTC.

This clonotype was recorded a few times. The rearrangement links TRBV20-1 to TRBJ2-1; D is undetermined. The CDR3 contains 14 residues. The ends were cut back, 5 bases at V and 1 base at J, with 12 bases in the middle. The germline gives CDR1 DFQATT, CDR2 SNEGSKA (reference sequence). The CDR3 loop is CSASSRASYNEQFF. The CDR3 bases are TGCAGTGCTTCCAGCCGGGCGTCCTACAATGAGCAGTTCTTC.

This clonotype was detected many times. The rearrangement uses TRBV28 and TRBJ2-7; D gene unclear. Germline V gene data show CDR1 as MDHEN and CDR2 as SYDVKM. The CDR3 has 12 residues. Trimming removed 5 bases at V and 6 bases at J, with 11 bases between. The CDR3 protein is CASSPRISEQYF. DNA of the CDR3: TGTGCCAGCAGTCCAAGGATTAGCGAGCAGTACTTC.

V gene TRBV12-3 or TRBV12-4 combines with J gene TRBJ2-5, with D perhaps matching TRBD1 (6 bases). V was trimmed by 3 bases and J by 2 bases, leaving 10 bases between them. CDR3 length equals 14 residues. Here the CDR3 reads CASSLGHRQETQYF. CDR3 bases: TGTGCCAGCAGTTTGGGACACCGACAAGAGACCCAGTACTTC.

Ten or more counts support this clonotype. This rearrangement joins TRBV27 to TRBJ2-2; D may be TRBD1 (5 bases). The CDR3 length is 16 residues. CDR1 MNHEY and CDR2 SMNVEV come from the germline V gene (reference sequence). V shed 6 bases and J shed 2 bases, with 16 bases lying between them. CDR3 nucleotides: TGTGCCAGCAGCACCAGACAGAGAGCAAACACCGGGGAGCTGTTTTTT. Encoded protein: CASSTRQRANTGELFF.

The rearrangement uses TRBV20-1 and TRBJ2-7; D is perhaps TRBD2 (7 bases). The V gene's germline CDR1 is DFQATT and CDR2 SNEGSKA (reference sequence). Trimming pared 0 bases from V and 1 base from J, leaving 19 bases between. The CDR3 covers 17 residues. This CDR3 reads CSARDPWGGGGSYEQYF. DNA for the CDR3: TGCAGTGCTAGAGATCCCTGGGGCGGGGGCGGATCCTACGAGCAGTACTTC.

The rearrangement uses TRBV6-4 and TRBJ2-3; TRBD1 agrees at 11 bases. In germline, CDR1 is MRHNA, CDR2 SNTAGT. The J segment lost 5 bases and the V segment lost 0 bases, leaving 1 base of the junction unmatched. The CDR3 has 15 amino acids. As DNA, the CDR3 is TGTGCCAGCAGTGACTCGGGACAGGGGGGAGATACGCAGTATTTT. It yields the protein CASSDSGQGGDTQYF.